This T cell receptor beta chain emerged from a study of early T cells in non-severe SARS-CoV-2 infection. About the study: Sequencing of bulk RNA from unsorted whole blood was done, without chain pairing. The study, taken as a whole, reports: Anti-spike CD8 specificities were favored by VDJdb matching, whose results missed private and CD4 specificities.

By share, this clonotype ranks as large. Its target is unknown. Unique molecular identifiers were attached to individual cDNA molecules. From the 5' RACE reads, TCRdb called clonotypes with MiXCR, one entry per CDR3 protein. This repertoire shows about 47,000 distinct CDR3 sequences, less than 9.5% found once; its top ten account for 5% to 6.5%. Germline V gene sequence: CDR1 MDHEN, CDR2 SYDVKM. The CDR3 runs 16 residues. J lost 6 bases, V lost 5 bases, and 4 bases had no gene match. The TCR was taken from an adult who was a healthcare worker with PCR-confirmed SARS-CoV-2 infection or an uninfected control (not recorded which). The sample in question was whole blood, obtained at baseline. The genes are TRBV28 and TRBJ2-2, with TRBD2 matching 15 bases. The CDR3 here is CASSKGLAGGSGELFF. The CDR3 DNA reads TGTGCCAGCAGTAAGGGACTAGCGGGAGGTTCCGGGGAGCTGTTTTTT.